The 15 T cell receptor beta chains below all came from one sample that was sequenced in a study of Graves' ophthalmopathy and Graves' hyperthyroidism. Amplifying from RNA transcripts, the study obtained TCR beta CDR3 regions. Amplification began with first-round RT-PCR using HTBI primers, then second-round multiplex PCR was performed. TCRdb passed the multiplex PCR reads through MiXCR, listing each CDR3 protein once. Among 150,000 or so distinct CDR3 sequences listed, around two fifths were seen once. The sequenced material came from peripheral blood. The source is a middle-aged woman with Graves' ophthalmopathy.

In this sample, this clonotype turned up many times. V usage is TRBV11-1 and J usage is TRBJ1-2; 9 bases line up with TRBD1. V trimming: 1 base; J trimming: 2 bases; junction bases outside the gene matches: 5. The CDR3 consists of 16 residues. The V gene's germline CDR1 is SGHAT and CDR2 FQDESV (reference sequence). The CDR3 DNA follows: TGTGCCAGCAGCTTAGTGGGGACAGGGTGGAACTATGGCTACACCTTC. Its translation: CASSLVGTGWNYGYTF.

This clonotype appeared many times. J is TRBJ2-6 and V is TRBV28; D unresolved. This CDR3 region has 14 residues. V was clipped by 6 bases and J by 4 bases, with 10 bases between them. Germline V gene lookup returns CDR1 MDHEN and CDR2 SYDVKM. This chain's CDR3 is CASSLPPGANVLTF. CDR3 coding DNA: TGTGCCAGCAGCCTCCCCCCGGGGGCCAACGTCCTGACTTTC.

The J gene is TRBJ1-1, the V gene TRBV15; D gene uncertain. The CDR3 contains 14 residues. Germline V gene sequence: CDR1 LNHNV, CDR2 YYDKDF (reference sequence). V was cut by 3 bases and J by 1 base, with 9 bases left in between. The DNA for the CDR3 is TGTGCCACCAGCAGGGGCCCGGGGAACACTGAAGCTTTCTTT. Translating it yields CATSRGPGNTEAFF.

In this sample, this clonotype turned up many times. V gene TRBV20-1 combines with J gene TRBJ1-5; D is possibly TRBD1 (6 bases). Between the trimmed V and J ends, which lost 5 bases and 4 bases, there was a span of 12 bases. CDR3 length: 13 amino acids. Per the germline V gene, CDR1 is DFQATT and CDR2 is SNEGSKA (reference sequence). CDR3 DNA sequence: TGCAGTGCTCCCCGAGGGGGGAATCAGCCCCAGCATTTT. It is translated as CSAPRGGNQPQHF.

A note on this clonotype: The germline gene is not matched at one end of the junction; a read error may be the cause. The chain carries TRBV20-1 and TRBJ1-1; maybe TRBD1 (5 bases). Per the germline V gene, CDR1 is DFQATT and CDR2 is SNEGSKA (reference sequence). The CDR3 runs to 21 residues. CDR3 DNA: TGCAGTGCTGGAGACAGTGTCGGGACGTTAATCTTCGGGGAGTTGAACACTGAAGCTTTCTTT. The encoded protein is CSAGDSVGTLIFGELNTEAFF.

This clonotype has a handful of counts. The chain uses TRBV18 and TRBJ2-5; the match to TRBD1 covers 10 bases. The CDR3 consists of 14 residues. Trimming cost V 7 bases and J 3 bases; bases outside gene matches: 5. Germline V gene lookup returns CDR1 KGHSH and CDR2 LQKENI. In nucleotides, the CDR3 is TGTGCCAGCTTCGCCGGGACAGGGGAAGAGACCCAGTACTTC. Translating it yields CASFAGTGEETQYF. Supplemented by reference TRBV18 and TRBJ2-5, the full variable domain reads NAGVMQNPRHLVRRRGQEARLRCSPMKGHSHVYWYRQLPEEGLKFMVYLQKENIIDESGMPKERFSAEFPKEGPSILRIQQVVRGDSAAYFCASFAGTGEETQYFGPGTRLLVL.

This clonotype was observed many times. This chain uses TRBV9 with TRBJ2-7; D is undetermined. Germline-derived CDR1 and CDR2 are SGDLS and YYNGEE. V dropped 0 bases and J dropped 2 bases, with 9 bases sitting between them. The CDR3 has 14 residues. CDR3 nucleotide sequence: TGTGCCAGCAGCGTAGAGTCATCCCCCTACGAGCAGTACTTC. Translated: CASSVESSPYEQYF.

The chain combines TRBV11-1 with TRBJ1-3; TRBD1 matches at 8 bases. The CDR3 length is 16 residues. J lost 0 bases, V lost 5 bases, and 6 bases had no gene match. Germline-derived CDR1 and CDR2 are SGHAT and FQDESV (reference sequence). The chain's CDR3 is CASSARGQDSGNTIYF. CDR3 DNA: TGTGCCAGCAGCGCGAGGGGACAGGACTCTGGAAACACCATATATTTT.

This clonotype has ten or more counts. The J gene is TRBJ2-1, the V gene TRBV12-3 or TRBV12-4; TRBD2 agrees at 10 bases. This CDR3 is built from 14 residues. The J segment lost 10 bases and the V segment lost 5 bases, leaving 8 bases of the junction unmatched. The CDR3: CASSPIAGGREQFF. In DNA, the CDR3 is TGTGCCAGCAGTCCAATAGCGGGAGGCAGGGAGCAGTTCTTC.

This clonotype has ten or more counts. The chain has TRBV18 and TRBJ2-7; D is perhaps TRBD1 or TRBD2 (5 bases each). Germline CDR1 and CDR2: KGHSH and LQKENI. Trimming took 5 bases from V and 2 from J, leaving 13 bases between them. This CDR3 has 14 residues. The CDR3 is CASSVRDAAYEQYF. The CDR3 DNA reads TGTGCCAGCTCAGTCCGGGACGCCGCCTACGAGCAGTACTTC.

This clonotype occurred many times. This sequence joins TRBV5-6 and TRBJ2-7, with D maybe TRBD1 (7 bases). This CDR3 is built from 14 residues. Germline V gene sequence: CDR1 SGHDT, CDR2 YYEEEE. V shed 0 bases and J shed 6 bases, with 13 bases lying between them. Written as DNA, the CDR3 is TGTGCCAGCAGCTTGGGCCAGGGGGGTCTCGAGCAGTACTTC. Translation gives CASSLGQGGLEQYF.

This chain connects TRBV5-1 to TRBJ1-2; tentative D call: TRBD1 (5 bases). The V gene's germline CDR1 is SGHRS and CDR2 YFSETQ. This CDR3 region has 16 residues. V was trimmed by 2 bases and J by 0 bases, leaving 14 bases between them. CDR3 protein: CASSFSGQTANYGYTF. CDR3 bases: TGCGCCAGCAGCTTTTCTGGTCAGACAGCTAACTATGGCTACACCTTC.

In its sample, this clonotype was seen a few times. This chain connects TRBV12-3 or TRBV12-4 to TRBJ2-3; TRBD1 might be the D (5 bases). The V end was cut by 5 bases, the J end by 5 bases, with 5 bases between. The CDR3 has 11 amino acids. CDR3 sequence (DNA): TGTGCCAGCAGTCAGGGAGATACGCAGTATTTT. Translation gives CASSQGDTQYF.

The J gene is TRBJ1-5, the V gene TRBV11-2, with D possibly TRBD1 on 5 matching bases. CDR1 SGHAT and CDR2 FQNNGV come from the germline V gene. The CDR3 spans 17 residues. V dropped 5 bases and J dropped 0 bases, with 17 bases sitting between them. CDR3 DNA: TGTGCCAGCAGCCCACGGGACTTGGGATATAGCAATCAGCCCCAGCATTTT. This codes for CASSPRDLGYSNQPQHF. Complete variable domain (other parts from reference TRBV11-2 and TRBJ1-5): EAGVAQSPRYKIIEKRQSVAFWCNPISGHATLYWYQQILGQGPKLLIQFQNNGVVDDSQLPKDRFSAERLKGVDSTLKIQPAKLEDSAVYLCASSPRDLGYSNQPQHFGDGTRLSIL.

This clonotype was counted at least ten times. The chain recombines TRBV30 with TRBJ2-4, with 9 bases identical to TRBD2. CDR3 length equals 16 residues. Germline V gives CDR1 GTSNPN, CDR2 SVGIG (reference sequence). The junction had 6 bases not matched to a gene; V was cut back by 3 bases and J by 0 bases. DNA for the CDR3: TGTGCCTGGAGGACTAGCGGAGATCTAGCCAAAAACATTCAGTACTTC. Translating gives CAWRTSGDLAKNIQYF.